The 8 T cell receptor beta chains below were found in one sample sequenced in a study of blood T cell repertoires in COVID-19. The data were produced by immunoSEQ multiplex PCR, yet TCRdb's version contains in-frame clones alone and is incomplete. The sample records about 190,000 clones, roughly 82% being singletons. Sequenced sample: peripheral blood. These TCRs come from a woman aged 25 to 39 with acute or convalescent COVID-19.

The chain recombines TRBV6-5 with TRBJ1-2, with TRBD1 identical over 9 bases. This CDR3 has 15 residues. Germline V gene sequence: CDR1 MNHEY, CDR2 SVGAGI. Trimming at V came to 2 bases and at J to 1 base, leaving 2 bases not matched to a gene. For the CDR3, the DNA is TGTGCCAGCAGTTACCGGGGACAGGGTAACTATGGCTACACCTTC. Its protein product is CASSYRGQGNYGYTF.

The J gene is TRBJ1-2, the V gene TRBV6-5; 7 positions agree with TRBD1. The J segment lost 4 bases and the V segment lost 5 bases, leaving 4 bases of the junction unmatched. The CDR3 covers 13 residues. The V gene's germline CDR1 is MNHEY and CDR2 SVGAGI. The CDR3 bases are TGTGCCAGCAGTCCTGACAGGGTCTATGGCTACACCTTC. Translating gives CASSPDRVYGYTF.

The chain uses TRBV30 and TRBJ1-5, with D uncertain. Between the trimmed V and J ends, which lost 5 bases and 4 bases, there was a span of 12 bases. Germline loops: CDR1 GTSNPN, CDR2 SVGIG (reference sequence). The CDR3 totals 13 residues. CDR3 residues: CAWGPGINQPQHF. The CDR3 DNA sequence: TGTGCCTGGGGGCCGGGGATAAATCAGCCCCAGCATTTT.

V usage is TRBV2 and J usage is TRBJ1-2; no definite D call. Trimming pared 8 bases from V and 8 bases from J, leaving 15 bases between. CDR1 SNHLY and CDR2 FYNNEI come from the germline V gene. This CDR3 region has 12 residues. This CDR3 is CASLGSREGYTF. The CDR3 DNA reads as TGTGCCAGCTTGGGCTCCCGGGAGGGCTACACCTTC.

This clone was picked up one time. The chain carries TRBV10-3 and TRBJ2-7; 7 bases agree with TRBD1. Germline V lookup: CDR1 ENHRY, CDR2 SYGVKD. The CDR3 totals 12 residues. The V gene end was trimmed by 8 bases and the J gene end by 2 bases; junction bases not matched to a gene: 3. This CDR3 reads CAIGQAPYEQYF. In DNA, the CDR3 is TGTGCCATCGGACAGGCCCCCTACGAGCAGTACTTC.

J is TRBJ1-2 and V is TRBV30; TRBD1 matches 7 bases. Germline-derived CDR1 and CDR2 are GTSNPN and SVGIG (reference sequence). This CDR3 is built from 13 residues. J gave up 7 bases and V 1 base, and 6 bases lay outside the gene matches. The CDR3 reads CAWSATGVRGYTF. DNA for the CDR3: TGTGCCTGGAGTGCTACAGGGGTGCGTGGCTACACCTTC.

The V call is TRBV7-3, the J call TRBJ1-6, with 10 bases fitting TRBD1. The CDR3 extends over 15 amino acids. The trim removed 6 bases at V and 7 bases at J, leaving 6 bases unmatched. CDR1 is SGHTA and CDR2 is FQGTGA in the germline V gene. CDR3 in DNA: TGTGCCAGCAGGGATCGACAGGGGGCGAATTCACCCCTCCACTTT. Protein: CASRDRQGANSPLHF. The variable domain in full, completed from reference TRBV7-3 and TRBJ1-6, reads GAGVSQTPSNKVTEKGKYVELRCDPISGHTALYWYRQSLGQGPEFLIYFQGTGAADDSGLPNDRFFAVRPEGSVSTLKIQRTERGDSAVYLCASRDRQGANSPLHFGNGTRLTVT.

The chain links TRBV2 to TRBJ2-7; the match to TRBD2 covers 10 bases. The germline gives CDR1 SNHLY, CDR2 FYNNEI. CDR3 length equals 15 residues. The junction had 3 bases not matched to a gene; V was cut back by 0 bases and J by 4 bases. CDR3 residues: CASSEASGRRYEQYF. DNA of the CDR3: TGTGCCAGCAGTGAAGCTAGCGGGAGGAGATACGAGCAGTACTTC. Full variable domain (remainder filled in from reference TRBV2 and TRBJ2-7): EPEVTQTPSHQVTQMGQEVILRCVPISNHLYFYWYRQILGQKVEFLVSFYNNEISEKSEIFDDQFSVERPDGSNFTLKIRSTKLEDSAMYFCASSEASGRRYEQYFGPGTRLTVT.